This TCR beta chain was sequenced in a study of early T cells in non-severe SARS-CoV-2 infection. On the study more broadly: It was bulk RNA from unsorted whole blood that was sequenced, and the chains were unpaired. Study-level points and caveats: Matching against VDJdb likely underestimated virus-specific expansions, favoring anti-spike CD8.

Via MiXCR, TCRdb re-called the 5' RACE reads, giving one row per CDR3 protein. Here the sample spans 20,000 to 25,000 distinct CDR3 sequences, more than 3.5% being singletons. V dropped 6 bases and J dropped 7 bases, with 25 bases sitting between them. The CDR3 sequence is 17 residues long. This clonotype was counted ten times or more. What it binds is not known. This sequence was found in an adult who was a healthcare worker with PCR-confirmed SARS-CoV-2 infection or an uninfected control (not recorded which). The chain uses TRBV12-3 or TRBV12-4 and TRBJ1-5, with TRBD1 as a possible D gene (6 bases). Sequencing was done on a sample of whole blood. The CDR3 DNA is TGTGCCAGCAGCATAACAGGGTTACGGGGTTTTGGGCAGCCCCAGCATTTT. Residues: CASSITGLRGFGQPQHF.